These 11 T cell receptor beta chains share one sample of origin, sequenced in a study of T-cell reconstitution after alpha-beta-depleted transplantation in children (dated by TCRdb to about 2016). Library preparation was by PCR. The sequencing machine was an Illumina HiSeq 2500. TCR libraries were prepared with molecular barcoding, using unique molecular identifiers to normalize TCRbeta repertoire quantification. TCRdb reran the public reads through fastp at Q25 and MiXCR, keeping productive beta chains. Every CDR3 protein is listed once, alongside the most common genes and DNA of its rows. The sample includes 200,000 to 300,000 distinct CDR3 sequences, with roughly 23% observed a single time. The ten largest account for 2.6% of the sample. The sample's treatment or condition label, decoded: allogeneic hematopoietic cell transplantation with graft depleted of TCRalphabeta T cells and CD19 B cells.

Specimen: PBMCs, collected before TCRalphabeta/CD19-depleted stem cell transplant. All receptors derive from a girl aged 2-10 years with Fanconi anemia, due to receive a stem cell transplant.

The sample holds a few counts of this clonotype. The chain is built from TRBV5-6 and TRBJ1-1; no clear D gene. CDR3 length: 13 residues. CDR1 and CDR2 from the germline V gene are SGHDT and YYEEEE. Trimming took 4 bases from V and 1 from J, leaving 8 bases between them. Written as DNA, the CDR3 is TGTGCCAGCAGCCGTTACTGGAACACTGAAGCTTTCTTT. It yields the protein CASSRYWNTEAFF.

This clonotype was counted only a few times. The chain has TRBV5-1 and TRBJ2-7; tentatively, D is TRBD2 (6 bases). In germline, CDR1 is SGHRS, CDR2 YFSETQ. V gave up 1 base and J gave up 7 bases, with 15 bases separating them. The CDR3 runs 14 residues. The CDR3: CASSLYYGTDEQYF. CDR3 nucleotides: TGCGCCAGCAGCTTGTATTACGGGACTGATGAGCAGTACTTC.

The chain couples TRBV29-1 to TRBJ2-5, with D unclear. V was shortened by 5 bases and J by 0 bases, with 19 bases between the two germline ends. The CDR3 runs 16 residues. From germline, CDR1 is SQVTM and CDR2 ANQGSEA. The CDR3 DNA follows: TGCAGCGTTAAAGCTCACTGGGCGGCCGACCAAGAGACCCAGTACTTC. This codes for CSVKAHWAADQETQYF.

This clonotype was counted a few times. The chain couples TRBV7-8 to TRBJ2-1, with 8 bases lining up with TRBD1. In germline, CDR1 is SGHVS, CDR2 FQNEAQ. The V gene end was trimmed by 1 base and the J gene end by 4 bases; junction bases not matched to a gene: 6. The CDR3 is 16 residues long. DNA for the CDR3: TGTGCCAGCAGCTTAGGAGCAGGGGGCGTGTACAATGAGCAGTTCTTC. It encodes CASSLGAGGVYNEQFF.

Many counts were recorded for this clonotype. Here the CDR3 reads CASSLVPPEQYF. Written as DNA, the CDR3 is TGTGCCAGCAGTTTAGTCCCTCCCGAGCAGTACTTC. The rearrangement links TRBV12-3 or TRBV12-4 to TRBJ2-7; the D is unclear. This CDR3 is 12 amino acids long. The V gene lost 1 base and the J gene lost 6 bases, with 7 bases spanning the gap.

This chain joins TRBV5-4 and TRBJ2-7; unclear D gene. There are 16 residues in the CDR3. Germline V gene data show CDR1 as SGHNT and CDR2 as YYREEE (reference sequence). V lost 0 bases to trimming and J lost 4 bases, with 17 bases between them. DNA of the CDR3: TGTGCCAGCAGCTTGGCCAAGGATAGTAGCTTGTACGAGCAGTACTTC. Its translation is CASSLAKDSSLYEQYF.

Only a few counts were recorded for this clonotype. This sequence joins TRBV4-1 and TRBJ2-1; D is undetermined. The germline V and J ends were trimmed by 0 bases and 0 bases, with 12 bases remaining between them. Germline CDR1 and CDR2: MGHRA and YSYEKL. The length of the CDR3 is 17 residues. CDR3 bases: TGCGCCAGCAGCCAAGATCCAGCCAGAGACTCCTACAATGAGCAGTTCTTC. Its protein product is CASSQDPARDSYNEQFF.

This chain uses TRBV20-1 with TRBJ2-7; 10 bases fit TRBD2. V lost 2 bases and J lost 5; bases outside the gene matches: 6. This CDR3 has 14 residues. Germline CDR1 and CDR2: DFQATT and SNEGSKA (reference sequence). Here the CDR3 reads CSARYTSGNHEQYF. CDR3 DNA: TGCAGTGCTAGATATACTAGCGGGAACCACGAGCAGTACTTC.

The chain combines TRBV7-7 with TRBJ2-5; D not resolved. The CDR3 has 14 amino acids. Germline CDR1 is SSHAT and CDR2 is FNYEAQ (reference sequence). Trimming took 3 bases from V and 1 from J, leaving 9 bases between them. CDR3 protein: CASSFGRFQETQYF. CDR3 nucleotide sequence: TGTGCCAGCAGCTTCGGCAGATTCCAAGAGACCCAGTACTTC.

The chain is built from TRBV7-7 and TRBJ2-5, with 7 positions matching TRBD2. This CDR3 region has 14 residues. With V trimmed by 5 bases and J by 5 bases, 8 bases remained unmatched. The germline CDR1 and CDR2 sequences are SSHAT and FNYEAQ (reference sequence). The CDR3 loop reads CASSRLGGAETQYF. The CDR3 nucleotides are TGTGCCAGCAGCCGACTGGGAGGGGCGGAGACCCAGTACTTC.

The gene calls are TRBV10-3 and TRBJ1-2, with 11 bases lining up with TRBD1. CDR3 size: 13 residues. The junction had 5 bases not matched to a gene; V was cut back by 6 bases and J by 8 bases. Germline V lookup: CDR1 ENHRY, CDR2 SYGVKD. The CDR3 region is CAISGQGARGYTF. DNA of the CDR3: TGTGCCATCAGCGGACAGGGGGCGCGCGGCTACACCTTC.